This passage covers 26 T cell receptor beta chains from one sample sequenced in a study of breast tumors, draining lymph nodes, adjacent tissues. TCRdb fed the multiplex PCR reads into MiXCR, producing one record per CDR3 protein. The sample yields 85,000 to 130,000 distinct CDR3 sequences, approximately 22% seen once. Breast cancer patients provided tissue from their axillary draining lymph nodes. Input material: axillary lymph node tissue. The receptors were gathered from a female donor with breast cancer. Some clones in this sample may be carry-over from other donors' samples.

This clonotype was recorded at least ten times. The rearrangement joins TRBV27 to TRBJ2-7; 8 bases are shared with TRBD1. This CDR3 region has 13 residues. Germline CDR1 is MNHEY and CDR2 is SMNVEV (reference sequence). V shed 3 bases, J shed 7 bases, and the junction held 5 bases outside the gene matches. This chain's CDR3 is CASSFRQGWEQYF. DNA for the CDR3: TGTGCCAGCAGTTTCAGACAGGGGTGGGAGCAGTACTTC.

This clonotype was detected ten times or more. This sequence joins TRBV20-1 and TRBJ1-5; 8 bases are a match to TRBD1. Losses at the gene ends were 3 bases for V and 0 bases for J; bases not matched to a gene: 7. The CDR3 has 16 residues. Germline V gene lookup returns CDR1 DFQATT and CDR2 SNEGSKA (reference sequence). CDR3 sequence: CSASPRTGHSNQPQHF. The CDR3 DNA is TGCAGTGCTAGCCCTAGGACAGGGCATAGCAATCAGCCCCAGCATTTT.

In its sample, this clonotype was seen a few times. The chain couples TRBV12-3 or TRBV12-4 to TRBJ2-3; D is perhaps TRBD2 (6 bases). The CDR3 contains 14 residues. V lost 3 bases to trimming and J lost 0 bases, with 7 bases between them. The CDR3 coding sequence is TGTGCCAGCAGTTTCGCGGGGAGCACAGATACGCAGTATTTT. Its translation is CASSFAGSTDTQYF.

This clonotype has only one observation. This chain connects TRBV11-2 to TRBJ2-1, with 7 bases matching TRBD1. Germline V gives CDR1 SGHAT, CDR2 FQNNGV. The CDR3 runs to 14 residues. V was clipped by 3 bases and J by 6 bases; unmatched bases: 5. The CDR3 region has the DNA TGTGCCAGCAGCTTGGGACAGCTTTGCAATGAGCAGTTCTTC. Protein sequence: CASSLGQLCNEQFF. The full variable domain, with the rest looked up from reference TRBV11-2 and TRBJ2-1, is EAGVAQSPRYKIIEKRQSVAFWCNPISGHATLYWYQQILGQGPKLLIQFQNNGVVDDSQLPKDRFSAERLKGVDSTLKIQPAKLEDSAVYLCASSLGQLCNEQFFGPGTRLTVL.

This clonotype occurred many times. V is TRBV5-1 and J is TRBJ1-3; D remains unclear. Germline V CDR1 and CDR2: SGHRS, YFSETQ. Deletions cut 3 bases from V and 4 bases from J, with 11 bases between. The CDR3 has 14 residues. CDR3 sequence: CASSSDTTGNTIYF. The CDR3 bases are TGCGCCAGCAGCTCCGACACCACGGGAAACACCATATATTTT.

At least ten counts were recorded for this clonotype. This rearrangement joins TRBV2 to TRBJ2-1; D possibly corresponds to TRBD2 (5 bases). V was pared by 8 bases and J by 8 bases, with 19 bases between. The CDR3 consists of 14 residues. Germline V lookup: CDR1 SNHLY, CDR2 FYNNEI. The CDR3 spells CASRRALERYEQFF. Here the CDR3 DNA reads TGTGCCAGCCGGCGGGCTTTAGAACGTTATGAGCAGTTCTTC.

This clonotype came up many times. This chain links TRBV5-6 with TRBJ1-2; no definite D call. The V end was cut by 0 bases, the J end by 4 bases, with 7 bases between. In germline, CDR1 is SGHDT, CDR2 YYEEEE. This CDR3 spans 13 amino acids. Here the CDR3 DNA reads TGTGCCAGCAGCTTGGGAGGTTCCTATGGCTACACCTTC. Its translation: CASSLGGSYGYTF.

In this sample, this clonotype turned up many times. The rearrangement links TRBV5-8 to TRBJ1-5, with D perhaps matching TRBD1 (5 bases). Germline-derived CDR1 and CDR2 are SGHTS and YDEGEE. The V and J ends lost 4 bases and 2 bases respectively, with 13 bases between them. The CDR3 covers 15 residues. CDR3 DNA sequence: TGTGCCAGCAGCCCGCTTGGGGGAGGCAATCAGCCCCAGCATTTT. The encoded protein is CASSPLGGGNQPQHF.

This clonotype was seen at least ten times. This sequence joins TRBV24-1 and TRBJ2-6; unclear D gene. The germline gives CDR1 KGHDR, CDR2 SFDVKD. The CDR3 spans 16 residues. V lost 5 bases to trimming and J lost 1 base, with 11 bases between them. The CDR3 bases are TGTGCCACCAGTGGAAGGGCCCCTTCTGGGGCCAACGTCCTGACTTTC. Protein product: CATSGRAPSGANVLTF.

In its sample, this clonotype was seen many times. The chain links TRBV9 to TRBJ2-7; 8 nucleotides line up with TRBD2. V shed 2 bases and J 7 bases; nucleotides not matched to a gene: 8. Germline V gene data show CDR1 as SGDLS and CDR2 as YYNGEE. The length of the CDR3 is 14 residues. CDR3 coding DNA: TGTGCCAGCAGCGTTAGCGGGGCGGAGGGGGAGCAGTACTTC. Amino acid sequence: CASSVSGAEGEQYF. Combining the CDR3 with reference TRBV9 and TRBJ2-7 gives the whole variable domain DSGVTQTPKHLITATGQRVTLRCSPRSGDLSVYWYQQSLDQGLQFLIQYYNGEERAKGNILERFSAQQFPDLHSELNLSSLELGDSALYFCASSVSGAEGEQYFGPGTRLTVT.

A word on this clonotype: A much larger clone lies one base from this, so it may be a read error. The chain joins TRBV28 to TRBJ2-5; D possibly corresponds to TRBD2 (6 bases). The V gene's germline CDR1 is MDHEN and CDR2 SYDVKM. The CDR3 is made up of 12 amino acids. V was shortened by 4 bases and J by 9 bases, with 12 bases between the two germline ends. CDR3 coding DNA: TGTGCCAGCAGTTCAATGGGGGAGGCCCAGTACTTC. It encodes CASSSMGEAQYF.

The table lists this clonotype with a few counts. The chain has TRBV20-1 and TRBJ1-4; possible D gene TRBD1, 5 bases. V was cut by 6 bases and J by 0 bases, with 20 bases left in between. The CDR3 spans 17 residues. Germline V CDR1 and CDR2: DFQATT, SNEGSKA (reference sequence). Here the CDR3 reads CSAPRAQAPPTNEKLFF. In nucleotides, the CDR3 is TGCAGTGCCCCCCGCGCACAGGCACCTCCAACTAATGAAAAACTGTTTTTT.

This clonotype occurred many times. The V and J genes are TRBV6-2 or TRBV6-3 and TRBJ1-3, with a possible D match to TRBD1 (6 bases). This CDR3 has 15 amino acids. The germline gives CDR1 MNHEY, CDR2 SVGEGT. Trimming removed 5 bases from V and 0 bases from J, with 11 bases in between. The CDR3 DNA reads TGTGCCAGCAGTAACGGACAGTCCTCTGGAAACACCATATATTTT. This sequence encodes CASSNGQSSGNTIYF.

Ten or more counts support this clonotype. V and J are TRBV9 and TRBJ1-2; TRBD1 matches 8 bases. CDR1 is SGDLS, CDR2 YYNGEE, per germline. J gave up 8 bases and V 0 bases, and 3 bases lay outside the gene matches. This CDR3 region has 13 residues. The DNA for the CDR3 is TGTGCCAGCAGCGTAGATACAGGGGGAGGCTACACCTTC. It yields the protein CASSVDTGGGYTF.

Many counts were recorded for this clonotype. The chain recombines TRBV7-8 with TRBJ1-5, with D possibly being TRBD1 (5 bases). The ends were cut back, 1 base at V and 8 bases at J, with 15 bases in the middle. This CDR3 is 15 amino acids long. The germline gives CDR1 SGHVS, CDR2 FQNEAQ. CDR3 sequence: CASSLESVAGKPQHF. In DNA form, the CDR3 reads TGTGCCAGCAGCTTAGAGTCGGTAGCAGGGAAGCCCCAGCATTTT.

There are many counts of this clonotype. The V gene is TRBV5-1, the J gene TRBJ2-5; D might be TRBD2 (6 bases). Trimming stripped 1 base from V and 5 bases from J, with 12 bases between. This CDR3 is built from 14 residues. Germline loops: CDR1 SGHRS, CDR2 YFSETQ. The CDR3 is CASSLRAGLETQYF. CDR3 nucleotide sequence: TGCGCCAGCAGCTTGAGGGCGGGACTGGAGACCCAGTACTTC.

This clonotype has a count of ten or more. CDR3 loop: CATSLGLGGYEQYF. Here the CDR3 DNA reads TGTGCCACCTCGTTGGGGTTAGGCGGCTACGAGCAGTACTTC. The rearrangement joins TRBV6-5 to TRBJ2-7; the D is unclear. Trimming cost V 10 bases and J 3 bases, with 19 bases left between them. This CDR3 is built from 14 residues. Germline-derived CDR1 and CDR2 are MNHEY and SVGAGI.

This clonotype turned up a few times. The rearrangement joins TRBV5-4 to TRBJ2-6; TRBD1 matches at 8 bases. Trimming took 4 bases from V and 0 from J; bases not matched to a gene: 3. In germline, CDR1 is SGHNT, CDR2 YYREEE (reference sequence). The CDR3 is made up of 16 amino acids. CDR3 amino acids: CASSRDRNSGANVLTF. The CDR3 nucleotides are TGTGCCAGCAGCCGGGACAGGAACTCTGGGGCCAACGTCCTGACTTTC.

The sample holds many counts of this clonotype. The chain recombines TRBV7-9 with TRBJ2-5; 8 bases are a match to TRBD1. This CDR3 is 16 amino acids long. Germline lookup yields CDR1 SEHNR and CDR2 FQNEAQ (reference sequence). The J segment lost 6 bases and the V segment lost 3 bases, leaving 12 bases of the junction unmatched. CDR3 nucleotides: TGTGCCAGCAGCTTCTTTGGCGGCAGGGGGCTTCAGACCCAGTACTTC. This gives the protein CASSFFGGRGLQTQYF.

The chain uses TRBV28 and TRBJ2-3, with 11 nucleotides matching TRBD2. The CDR3 consists of 19 residues. The J segment lost 6 bases and the V segment lost 6 bases, leaving 20 bases of the junction unmatched. Germline lookup yields CDR1 MDHEN and CDR2 SYDVKM. CDR3 sequence (DNA): TGTGCCAGCAGCCCCCTGGTGACTAGCGGGGAGGCCTTTCGGGATACGCAGTATTTT. It codes for CASSPLVTSGEAFRDTQYF.

This chain links TRBV6-1 with TRBJ2-1; D possibly corresponds to TRBD2 (5 bases). The CDR3 is made up of 13 amino acids. CDR1 MNHNS and CDR2 SASEGT come from the germline V gene. V was cut by 4 bases and J by 8 bases, with 12 bases left in between. CDR3 protein: CASSALRDHEQFF. CDR3 DNA: TGTGCCAGCAGTGCCTTGAGGGATCATGAGCAGTTCTTC.

In this sample, this clonotype turned up many times. The chain uses TRBV15 and TRBJ2-3; D assignment may be TRBD1 or TRBD2 (6 bases each). Germline CDR1 reads LNHNV; CDR2 reads YYDKDF (reference sequence). The V end was cut by 0 bases, the J end by 8 bases, with 21 bases between. This CDR3 contains 17 residues. CDR3 sequence reads: CATSRERGGSGSGTQYF. The CDR3 DNA reads as TGTGCCACCAGCAGAGAGAGAGGGGGGAGTGGTAGTGGTACGCAGTATTTT.

This sequence joins TRBV19 and TRBJ2-1; D assignment may be TRBD1 or TRBD2 (5 bases each). The CDR3 contains 15 residues. CDR1 and CDR2 from the germline V gene are LNHDA and SQIVND (reference sequence). V gave up 5 bases and J gave up 2 bases, with 13 bases separating them. This chain's CDR3 is CASSSRGRAYNEQFF. DNA of the CDR3: TGTGCCAGTAGTTCCCGGGGCCGGGCCTACAATGAGCAGTTCTTC.

The table lists this clonotype with many counts. The chain couples TRBV4-2 to TRBJ2-3; D is ambiguous. The CDR3 consists of 13 residues. V gave up 0 bases and J gave up 7 bases, with 8 bases separating them. CDR1 is LGHNA, CDR2 YNFKEQ, per germline. The CDR3: CASSQDMENTQYF. CDR3 bases: TGTGCCAGCAGCCAAGATATGGAAAATACGCAGTATTTT.

This clonotype was observed many times. The chain combines TRBV9 with TRBJ2-1, with 10 nucleotides matching TRBD2. This CDR3 region has 15 residues. Looked up from germline, CDR1 is SGDLS and CDR2 is YYNGEE. J gave up 7 bases and V 1 base, and 5 bases lay outside the gene matches. The CDR3 reads CASSVQAGGRNEQFF. The CDR3 DNA reads as TGTGCCAGCAGCGTACAAGCGGGAGGGCGGAATGAGCAGTTCTTC. The whole variable domain, filled in from reference TRBV9 and TRBJ2-1, reads DSGVTQTPKHLITATGQRVTLRCSPRSGDLSVYWYQQSLDQGLQFLIQYYNGEERAKGNILERFSAQQFPDLHSELNLSSLELGDSALYFCASSVQAGGRNEQFFGPGTRLTVL.

As for this clonotype: Possible read error: a much larger clone is one base away. The chain joins TRBV5-1 to TRBJ2-5, with 9 bases lining up with TRBD1. Germline-derived CDR1 and CDR2 are SGHRS and YFSETQ. CDR3 size: 15 residues. Unmatched junction bases numbered 6, after V lost 4 bases and J lost 2 bases. The CDR3 DNA is TGCGCCAGCAGCCCGGGGACAGGGCTACAAGAGACCCAGTACTTC. Protein: CASSPGTGLQETQYF.